The 9 T cell receptor beta chains given below trace back to one sample, sequenced in a study of identical twins. TCRdb used MiXCR to reprocess the 5' RACE reads, holding one entry per CDR3 protein. This sample has hundreds of thousands of distinct CDR3 sequences, with 20% to 25% found just once. The same sample was also studied in work on T cells expressing NK-cell markers.

Sequenced input: PBMCs. All receptors derive from a young woman in good health.

The V gene is TRBV5-1, the J gene TRBJ2-5; TRBD2 matches 10 bases. The germline V gene has CDR1 SGHRS and CDR2 YFSETQ. The CDR3 extends over 15 amino acids. After removal of 4 bases from V and 5 bases from J, the junction contained 8 bases not matched to a gene. CDR3 region: CASSVGLAVSETQYF. Here the CDR3 DNA reads TGCGCCAGCAGCGTAGGACTAGCGGTCTCGGAGACCCAGTACTTC.

This clonotype was detected many times. The rearrangement uses TRBV5-1 and TRBJ2-7; weak D call: TRBD2 (5 bases). The CDR3 runs to 15 residues. CDR1 SGHRS and CDR2 YFSETQ come from the germline V gene. V lost 4 bases and J lost 0, with 14 bases in between. The CDR3 coding sequence is TGCGCCAGCAGCCTACGGGGTAGCAGCTCCTACGAGCAGTACTTC. Its translation is CASSLRGSSSYEQYF.

The chain combines TRBV7-2 with TRBJ2-1, with D possibly matching TRBD2 (6 bases). Germline V gene lookup returns CDR1 SGHTA and CDR2 FQGNSA. V gave up 7 bases and J gave up 2 bases, with 9 bases separating them. This CDR3 has 13 amino acids. CDR3 residues: CASKEGTYNEQFF. In nucleotides, the CDR3 is TGTGCCAGCAAGGAGGGAACCTACAATGAGCAGTTCTTC.

This sequence joins TRBV5-1 and TRBJ2-1; D ambiguous. CDR1 and CDR2 (germline): SGHRS, YFSETQ. The CDR3 sequence is 13 residues long. Trimming cost V 3 bases and J 8 bases, with 12 bases left between them. In DNA form, the CDR3 reads TGCGCCAGCAGCTGGGCCCATGGCGATGAGCAGTTCTTC. This sequence encodes CASSWAHGDEQFF.

There are a few counts of this clonotype. V gene TRBV12-3 or TRBV12-4 combines with J gene TRBJ2-5; the D is unclear. Trimming removed 7 bases at V and 5 bases at J, with 8 bases between. This CDR3 is built from 11 residues. DNA for the CDR3: TGTGCCAGCATGGTTTACGAGACCCAGTACTTC. This encodes CASMVYETQYF.

This clonotype has just a few counts. The rearrangement links TRBV12-3 or TRBV12-4 to TRBJ2-3; unclear D gene. The CDR3 covers 15 residues. Trimming took off 0 bases at V and 4 bases at J, with 11 bases between the two ends. The DNA of the CDR3 is TGTGCCAGCAGTTTAGCATCCGGGCAGTCAGATACGCAGTATTTT. It codes for CASSLASGQSDTQYF.

This chain links TRBV18 with TRBJ2-7, with D perhaps being TRBD1 or TRBD2 (5 bases each). V was cut by 4 bases and J by 5 bases, with 18 bases left in between. Germline V CDR1 and CDR2: KGHSH, LQKENI. There are 15 residues in the CDR3. In DNA, the CDR3 is TGTGCCAGCTCACTCTCAATGGGGGAACTGAACGAGCAGTACTTC. The encoded protein is CASSLSMGELNEQYF.

This clonotype was seen a handful of times. The chain recombines TRBV4-3 with TRBJ1-4; TRBD1 matches at 7 bases. The germline gives CDR1 LGHNA, CDR2 YSLEER. The CDR3 covers 17 residues. Trimming took 0 bases from V and 15 from J; bases not matched to a gene: 19. The CDR3 DNA reads as TGCGCCAGCAGCCAAGAATATCAGGGGGGCCCCGCGAAAATGGTGTTTTTT. The encoded protein is CASSQEYQGGPAKMVFF.

CDR3 sequence reads: CASSVLGLAGNTGELFF. Here the CDR3 DNA reads TGTGCCAGCAGCGTATTGGGACTAGCGGGGAACACCGGGGAGCTGTTTTTT. The chain uses TRBV5-6 and TRBJ2-2; 12 bases align to TRBD2. The V segment lost 4 bases and the J segment 1 base; nucleotides outside the gene matches: 5. The CDR3 extends over 17 amino acids. Germline V gives CDR1 SGHDT, CDR2 YYEEEE. The whole variable domain, remainder taken from reference TRBV5-6 and TRBJ2-2, is DAGVTQSPTHLIKTRGQQVTLRCSPKSGHDTVSWYQQALGQGPQFIFQYYEEEERQRGNFPDRFSGHQFPNYSSELNVNALLLGDSALYLCASSVLGLAGNTGELFFGEGSRLTVL.